This TCR beta chain is from a study of OX40 agonist ivuxolimab in advanced cancers. Study overall: Patients were dosed intravenously with ivuxolimab at 0.01 to 10 mg/kg every 2 weeks. Therapy given before enrollment (anti-PD-1, anti-PD-L1 or anti-CTLA-4) was allowed, and around 40% had some.

Profiled with immunoSEQ multiplex PCR; TCRdb holds only in-frame clones, not every one. This sample has around 30,000 clones, with roughly 85% found just once. It was autoimmune disease history or systemic immunosuppression that excluded patients. V was clipped by 3 bases and J by 4 bases; unmatched bases: 9. CDR1 and CDR2 from the germline V gene are SEHNR and FQNEAQ (reference sequence). The CDR3 runs to 17 residues. The clonotype originates from an adult with an advanced solid tumor such as melanoma, head and neck, liver or kidney cancer. V and J are TRBV7-9 and TRBJ1-1; 12 bases align to TRBD1. Source: CD4+ or CD8+ T cells sorted from blood, taken in a trial of the OX40 agonist ivuxolimab. The CDR3 DNA follows: TGTGCCAGCAGCTTGGGGGACAGGGGGCGTTGGGGCACTGAAGCTTTCTTT. It codes for CASSLGDRGRWGTEAFF. The full variable domain, its missing parts supplied by reference TRBV7-9 and TRBJ1-1, is DTGVSQNPRHKITKRGQNVTFRCDPISEHNRLYWYRQTLGQGPEFLTYFQNEAQLEKSRLLSDRFSAERPKGSFSTLEIQRTEQGDSAMYLCASSLGDRGRWGTEAFFGQGTRLTVV.